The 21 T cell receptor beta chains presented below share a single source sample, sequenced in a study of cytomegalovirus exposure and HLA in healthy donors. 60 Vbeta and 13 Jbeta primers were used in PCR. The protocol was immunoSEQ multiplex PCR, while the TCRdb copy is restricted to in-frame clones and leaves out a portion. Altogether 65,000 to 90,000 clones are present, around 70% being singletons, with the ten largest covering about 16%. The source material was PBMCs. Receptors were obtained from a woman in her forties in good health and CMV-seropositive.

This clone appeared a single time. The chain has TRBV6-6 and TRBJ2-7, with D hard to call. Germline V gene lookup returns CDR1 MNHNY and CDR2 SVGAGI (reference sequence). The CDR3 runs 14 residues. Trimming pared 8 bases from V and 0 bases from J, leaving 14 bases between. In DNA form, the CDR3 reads TGTGCCAGCTCGCCCGCCTGGAGCTCCTACGAGCAGTACTTC. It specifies CASSPAWSSYEQYF.

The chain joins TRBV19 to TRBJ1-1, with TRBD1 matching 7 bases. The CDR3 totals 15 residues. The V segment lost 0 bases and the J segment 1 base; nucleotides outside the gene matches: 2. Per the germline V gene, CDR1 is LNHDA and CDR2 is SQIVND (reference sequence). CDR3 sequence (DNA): TGTGCCAGTAGTATAGATCCAGGGGGGAACACTGAAGCTTTCTTT. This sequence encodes CASSIDPGGNTEAFF.

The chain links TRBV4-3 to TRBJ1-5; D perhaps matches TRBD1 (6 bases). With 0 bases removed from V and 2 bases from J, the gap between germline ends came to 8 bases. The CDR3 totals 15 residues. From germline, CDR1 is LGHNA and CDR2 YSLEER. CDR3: CASSQDRQGNQPQHF. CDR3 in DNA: TGCGCCAGCAGCCAAGATAGACAGGGCAATCAGCCCCAGCATTTT.

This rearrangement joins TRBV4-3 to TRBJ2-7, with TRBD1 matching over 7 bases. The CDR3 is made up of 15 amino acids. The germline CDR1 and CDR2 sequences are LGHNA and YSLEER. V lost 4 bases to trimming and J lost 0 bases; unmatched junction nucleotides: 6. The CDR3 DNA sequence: TGCGCCAGCAGCCCTCGACAGGGAGTCTCCTACGAGCAGTACTTC. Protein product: CASSPRQGVSYEQYF.

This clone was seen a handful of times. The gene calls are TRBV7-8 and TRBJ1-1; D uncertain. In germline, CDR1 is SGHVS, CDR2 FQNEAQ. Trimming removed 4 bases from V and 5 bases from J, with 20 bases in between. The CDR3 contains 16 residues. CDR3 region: CASSSRPQRSVTEAFF. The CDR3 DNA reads TGTGCCAGCAGCTCTAGACCTCAGCGGTCGGTAACTGAAGCTTTCTTT.

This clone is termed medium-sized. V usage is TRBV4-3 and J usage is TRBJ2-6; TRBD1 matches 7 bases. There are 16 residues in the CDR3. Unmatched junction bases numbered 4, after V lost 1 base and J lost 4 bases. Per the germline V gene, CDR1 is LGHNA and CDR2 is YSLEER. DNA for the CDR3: TGCGCCAGCAGCCAAGCGACAGGGTCCGGGGCCAACGTCCTGACTTTC. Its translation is CASSQATGSGANVLTF.

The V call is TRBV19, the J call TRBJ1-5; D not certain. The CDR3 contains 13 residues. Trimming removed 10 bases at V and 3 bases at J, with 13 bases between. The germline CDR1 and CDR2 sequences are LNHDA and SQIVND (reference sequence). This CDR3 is CATRWALNQPQHF. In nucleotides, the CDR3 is TGTGCCACCAGATGGGCACTCAATCAGCCCCAGCATTTT.

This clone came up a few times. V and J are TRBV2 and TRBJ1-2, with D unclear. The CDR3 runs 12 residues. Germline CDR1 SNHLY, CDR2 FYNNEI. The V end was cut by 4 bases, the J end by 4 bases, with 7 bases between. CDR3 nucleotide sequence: TGTGCCAGCAGTGGTCTGAGCTATGGCTACACCTTC. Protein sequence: CASSGLSYGYTF.

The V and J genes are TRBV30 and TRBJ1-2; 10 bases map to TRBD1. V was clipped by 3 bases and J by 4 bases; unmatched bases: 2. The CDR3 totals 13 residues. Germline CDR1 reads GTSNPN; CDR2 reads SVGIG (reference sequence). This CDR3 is CAWRRDRGYGYTF. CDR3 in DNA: TGTGCCTGGAGACGGGACAGGGGCTATGGCTACACCTTC. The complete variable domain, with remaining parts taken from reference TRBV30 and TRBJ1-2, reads SQTIHQWPATLVQPVGSPLSLECTVEGTSNPNLYWYRQAAGRGLQLLFYSVGIGQISSEVPQNLSASRPQDRQFILSSKKLLLSDSGFYLCAWRRDRGYGYTFGSGTRLTVV.

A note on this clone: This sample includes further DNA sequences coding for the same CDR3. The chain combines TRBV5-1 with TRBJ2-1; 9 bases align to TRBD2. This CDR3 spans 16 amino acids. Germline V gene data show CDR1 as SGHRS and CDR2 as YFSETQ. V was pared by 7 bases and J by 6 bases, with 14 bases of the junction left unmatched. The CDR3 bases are TGCGCCAGCGGTCCCACAGAAGCGGGAGGTCGCAATGAGCAGTTCTTC. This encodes CASGPTEAGGRNEQFF.

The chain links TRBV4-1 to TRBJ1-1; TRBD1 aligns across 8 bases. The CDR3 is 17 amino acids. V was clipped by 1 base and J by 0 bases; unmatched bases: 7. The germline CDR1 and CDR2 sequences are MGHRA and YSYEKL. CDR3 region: CASSQVRAGGLNTEAFF. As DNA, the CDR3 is TGCGCCAGCAGCCAAGTACGGGCAGGGGGCTTGAACACTGAAGCTTTCTTT.

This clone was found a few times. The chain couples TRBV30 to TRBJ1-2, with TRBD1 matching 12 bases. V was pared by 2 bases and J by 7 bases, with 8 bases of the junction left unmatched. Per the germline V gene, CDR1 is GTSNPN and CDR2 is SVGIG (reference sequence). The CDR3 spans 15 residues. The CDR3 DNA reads TGTGCCTGGAGTAGATTGGGACAGGGGGCTTCTGGCTACACCTTC. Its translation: CAWSRLGQGASGYTF.

CDR3 region: CSAGQGWDEKLFF. The CDR3 DNA follows: TGCAGCGCCGGACAGGGGTGGGATGAAAAACTGTTTTTT. The chain recombines TRBV29-1 with TRBJ1-4; 9 nucleotides agree with TRBD1. With V trimmed by 7 bases and J by 6 bases, 6 bases remained unmatched. Germline lookup yields CDR1 SQVTM and CDR2 ANQGSEA. CDR3 length equals 13 residues.

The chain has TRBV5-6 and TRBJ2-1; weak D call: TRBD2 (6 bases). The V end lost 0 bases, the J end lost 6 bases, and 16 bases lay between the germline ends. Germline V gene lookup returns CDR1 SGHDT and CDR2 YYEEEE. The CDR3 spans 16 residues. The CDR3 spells CASSLVRRDSGNEQFF. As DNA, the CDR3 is TGTGCCAGCAGCTTGGTTAGGCGGGACTCGGGCAATGAGCAGTTCTTC.

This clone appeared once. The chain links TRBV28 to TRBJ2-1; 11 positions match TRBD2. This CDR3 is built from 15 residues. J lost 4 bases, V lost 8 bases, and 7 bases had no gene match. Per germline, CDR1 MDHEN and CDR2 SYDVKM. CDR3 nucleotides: TGTGCCAGCTCCGGACTAGCGGGTGGGTACAATGAGCAGTTCTTC. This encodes CASSGLAGGYNEQFF.

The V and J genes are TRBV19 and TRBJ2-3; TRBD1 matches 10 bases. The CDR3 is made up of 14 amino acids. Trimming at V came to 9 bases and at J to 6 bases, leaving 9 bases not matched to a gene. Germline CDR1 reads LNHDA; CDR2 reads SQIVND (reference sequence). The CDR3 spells CASRDRGLFDTQYF. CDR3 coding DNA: TGTGCCAGCCGGGACAGGGGTTTATTTGATACGCAGTATTTT.

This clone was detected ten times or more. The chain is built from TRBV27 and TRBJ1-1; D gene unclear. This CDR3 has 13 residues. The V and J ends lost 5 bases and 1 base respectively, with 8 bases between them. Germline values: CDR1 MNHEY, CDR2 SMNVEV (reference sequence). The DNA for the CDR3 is TGTGCCAGCAGTCGGAGGGAGAACACTGAAGCTTTCTTT. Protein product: CASSRRENTEAFF.

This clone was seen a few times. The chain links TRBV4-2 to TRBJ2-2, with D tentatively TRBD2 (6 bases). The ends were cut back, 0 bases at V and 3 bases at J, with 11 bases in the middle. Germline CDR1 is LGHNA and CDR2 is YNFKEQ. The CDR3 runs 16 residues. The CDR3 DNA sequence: TGTGCCAGCAGCCAAGACGCGGGACTCTACACCGGGGAGCTGTTTTTT. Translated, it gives CASSQDAGLYTGELFF.

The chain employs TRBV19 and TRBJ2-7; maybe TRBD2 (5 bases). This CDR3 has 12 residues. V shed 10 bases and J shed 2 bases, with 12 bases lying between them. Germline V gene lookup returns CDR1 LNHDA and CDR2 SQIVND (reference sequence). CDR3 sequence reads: CATARVPYEQYF. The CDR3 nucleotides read TGTGCCACTGCGAGGGTTCCCTACGAGCAGTACTTC.

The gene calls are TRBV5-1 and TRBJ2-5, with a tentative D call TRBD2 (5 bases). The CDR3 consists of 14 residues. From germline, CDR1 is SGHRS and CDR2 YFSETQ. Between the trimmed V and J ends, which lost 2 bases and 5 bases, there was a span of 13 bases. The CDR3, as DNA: TGCGCCAGCAGCTTAGGTTCTCCGGGGGAGACCCAGTACTTC. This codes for CASSLGSPGETQYF.

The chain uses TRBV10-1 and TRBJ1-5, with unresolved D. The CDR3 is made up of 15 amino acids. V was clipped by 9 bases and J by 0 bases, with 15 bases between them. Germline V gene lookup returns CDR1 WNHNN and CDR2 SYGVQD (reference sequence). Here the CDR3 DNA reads TGCGCCAGTATTCTTACAATTTATAGCAATCAGCCCCAGCATTTT. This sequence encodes CASILTIYSNQPQHF.